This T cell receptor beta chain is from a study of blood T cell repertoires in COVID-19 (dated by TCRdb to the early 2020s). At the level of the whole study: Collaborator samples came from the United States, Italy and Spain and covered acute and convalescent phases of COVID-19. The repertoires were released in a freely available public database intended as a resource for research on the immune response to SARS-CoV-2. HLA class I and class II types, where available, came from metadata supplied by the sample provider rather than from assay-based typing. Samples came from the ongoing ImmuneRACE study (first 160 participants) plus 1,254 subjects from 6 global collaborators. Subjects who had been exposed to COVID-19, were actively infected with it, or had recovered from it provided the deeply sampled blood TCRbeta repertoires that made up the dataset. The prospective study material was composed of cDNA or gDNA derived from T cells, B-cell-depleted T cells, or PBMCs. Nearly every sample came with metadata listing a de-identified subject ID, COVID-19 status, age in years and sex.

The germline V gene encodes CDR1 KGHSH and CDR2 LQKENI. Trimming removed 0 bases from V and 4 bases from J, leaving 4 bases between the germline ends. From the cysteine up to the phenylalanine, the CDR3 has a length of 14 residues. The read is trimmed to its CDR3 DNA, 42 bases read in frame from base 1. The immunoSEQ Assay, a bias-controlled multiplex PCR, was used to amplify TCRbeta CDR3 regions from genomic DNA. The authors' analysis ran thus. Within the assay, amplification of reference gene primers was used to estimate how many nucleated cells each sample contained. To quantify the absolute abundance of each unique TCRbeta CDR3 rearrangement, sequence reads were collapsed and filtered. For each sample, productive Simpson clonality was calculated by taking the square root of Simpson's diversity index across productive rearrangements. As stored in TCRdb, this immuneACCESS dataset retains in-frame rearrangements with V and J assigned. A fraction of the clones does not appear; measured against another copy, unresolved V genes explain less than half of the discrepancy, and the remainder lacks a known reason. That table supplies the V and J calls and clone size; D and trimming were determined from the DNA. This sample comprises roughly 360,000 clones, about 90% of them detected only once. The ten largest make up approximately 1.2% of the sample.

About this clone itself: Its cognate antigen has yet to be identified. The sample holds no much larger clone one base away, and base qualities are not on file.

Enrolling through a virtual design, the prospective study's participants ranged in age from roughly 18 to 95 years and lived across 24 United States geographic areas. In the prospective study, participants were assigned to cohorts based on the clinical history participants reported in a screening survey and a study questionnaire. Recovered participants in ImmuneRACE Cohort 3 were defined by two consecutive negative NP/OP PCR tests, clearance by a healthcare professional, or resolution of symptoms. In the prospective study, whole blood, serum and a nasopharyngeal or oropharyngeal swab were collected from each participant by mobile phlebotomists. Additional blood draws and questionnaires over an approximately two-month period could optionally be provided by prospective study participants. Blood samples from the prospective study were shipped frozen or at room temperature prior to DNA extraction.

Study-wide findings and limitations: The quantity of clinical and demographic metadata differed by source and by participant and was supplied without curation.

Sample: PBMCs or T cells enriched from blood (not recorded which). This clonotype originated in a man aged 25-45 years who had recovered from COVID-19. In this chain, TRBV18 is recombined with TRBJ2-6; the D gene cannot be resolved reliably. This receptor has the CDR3 CASSPPGGANVLTF. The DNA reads TGTGCCAGCTCACCACCGGGCGGGGCCAACGTCCTGACTTTC. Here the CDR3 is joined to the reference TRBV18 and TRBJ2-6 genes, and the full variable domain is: NAGVMQNPRHLVRRRGQEARLRCSPMKGHSHVYWYRQLPEEGLKFMVYLQKENIIDESGMPKERFSAEFPKEGPSILRIQQVVRGDSAAYFCASSPPGGANVLTFGAGSRLTVL.